This T cell receptor (beta chain) was observed in a study of shared clonotypes between healthy human individuals. Study conclusions and caveats: Four donors held about 4.6% of naive CD4 clonotypes in common.

V lost 4 bases, J lost 5 bases, and 6 bases stayed unmatched. Germline V lookup: CDR1 SGHDT, CDR2 YYEEEE. The CDR3 is made up of 16 amino acids. It was CD45RO-negative cells, positively selected for CCR7, that made up naive CD8 cells, with terminally differentiated effector memory CD45RA+ cells excluded. Comment on this clone: The antigen is not known. Other nucleotide sequences from this sample produce the same CDR3.

Measured with immunoSEQ multiplex PCR; TCRdb has only the in-frame clones, and not every one. The table lists more than 2 million clones, over 85% of them singletons, with 0.85% to 1.3% in the top ten. The origin of this receptor is a young man in good health. The chain recombines TRBV5-6 with TRBJ2-5; 15 bases fit TRBD2. The sample was naive CD8+ T cells sorted from blood. The CDR3, as DNA: TGTGCCAGCAGCCCGGGACTAGCGGGGGGCCGGGAGACCCAGTACTTC. Translation gives CASSPGLAGGRETQYF.